Listed below are T cell receptor beta chains from one sample, sequenced in a study of a mutant IDH1 vaccine in newly diagnosed glioma. The antigens these receptors bind are not known. The assay was immunoSEQ multiplex PCR, and TCRdb's table has in-frame clones only and misses some. The sample includes 30,000 or so clones, around 77% of them seen just once. The material sequenced was PBMCs, taken from a glioma patient whose treatment included an IDH1 peptide vaccine. The source of these receptors is a man in his forties with glioma. Some clones in this sample may be carry-over from other donors' samples. The CDR3 runs from the conserved cysteine through the conserved F or W. The D gene is left open where the match is weak. Clone size is stated in some rows and not others, as once, few, many or a class when expanded.

D,size,J,V,DNA,CDR3
NA,NA,TRBJ1-5,TRBV4-2,TGTGCCAGCAGCCAAGATCAGGAGGGGGTGAACAATCAGCCCCAGCATTTT,CASSQDQEGVNNQPQHF
NA,NA,TRBJ1-1,TRBV7-2,TGTGCCAGCAGCTTCTCAGGCCTTCGTTATGAAGCTTTCTTT,CASSFSGLRYEAFF
NA,NA,TRBJ2-7,TRBV6-5,TGTGCCAGCAGTTACTCGATGGACGTTACCTACGAGCAGTACTTC,CASSYSMDVTYEQYF
TRBD1,few,TRBJ2-5,TRBV7-7,TGTGCTAGCAGCTTATCGGCAGGGGGCCGGGAGACCCAGTACTTC,CASSLSAGGRETQYF
TRBD1,NA,TRBJ1-3,TRBV4-1,TGCGCCAGCAGCCGAACACAGGGGGTTCCTGGAAACACCATATATTTT,CASSRTQGVPGNTIYF
NA,NA,TRBJ1-2,TRBV6-5,TGTGCCAGCAGTTATGATCCGGGGGCCAGGTATGGCTACACCTTC,CASSYDPGARYGYTF
NA,NA,TRBJ1-3,TRBV28,TGTGCCACCAGGGTGGGCTCGGGAAACACCATATATTTT,CATRVGSGNTIYF
NA,NA,TRBJ2-3,TRBV5-8,TGTGCCAGCAGCGATACGCAGTATTTT,CASSDTQYF
TRBD1,NA,TRBJ1-6,TRBV7-8,TGTGCCAGCAGGGGACAGGAGTACAATTCACCCCTCCACTTT,CASRGQEYNSPLHF
TRBD1,NA,TRBJ2-5,TRBV19,TGTGCCAGTAGCACCTTGTCCCAGGGGGCGGCCCAGACCCAGTACTTC,CASSTLSQGAAQTQYF
NA,NA,TRBJ2-5,TRBV7-2,TGTGCCAGCAGCTTAGTTCGGGGAGAGACCCAGTACTTC,CASSLVRGETQYF
NA,NA,TRBJ1-1,TRBV6-6,TGTGCCAGCAGTTCTGGAAACCGAGTCGCCCACACTGAAGCTTTCTTT,CASSSGNRVAHTEAFF
NA,NA,TRBJ1-6,TRBV2,TGTGCCAGCAGTGAAGGGGCTTCACCCCTCCACTTT,CASSEGASPLHF
NA,NA,TRBJ1-1,TRBV29-1,TGCAGCATCACAGGATTGGGAAACACTGAAGCTTTCTTT,CSITGLGNTEAFF
TRBD1,NA,TRBJ1-4,TRBV12-5,TGTGCTAGTGGTTTGTCAACGAGGGCAGGGGGTGAAAAACTGTTTTTT,CASGLSTRAGGEKLFF
NA,once,TRBJ2-5,TRBV9,TGTGCCAGCAGCTCTCGACAGGGAGGGATCCAAGAGACCCAGTACTTC,CASSSRQGGIQETQYF
NA,NA,TRBJ2-2,TRBV30,TGTGCCTGGAGTAGGGGGGGGGTTGGCGGGGAGCTGTTTTTT,CAWSRGGVGGELFF
TRBD2,NA,TRBJ2-1,TRBV9,TGTGCCAGCAGCGTAGAACTAGCGGGTTACAATGAGCAGTTCTTC,CASSVELAGYNEQFF
NA,few,TRBJ1-1,TRBV5-1,TGCGCCAGCAGCGCGGGACCCCAGAGTTTAGCTTTCTTT,CASSAGPQSLAFF
NA,few,TRBJ1-2,TRBV6-6,TGTGCCAGCATCTACAGGGTGGGCTATGGCTACACCTTC,CASIYRVGYGYTF
NA,once,TRBJ2-2,TRBV5-4,TGTGCCAGCAGCTCTCTCGCCGGGGAGCTGTTTTTT,CASSSLAGELFF
TRBD1,NA,TRBJ1-4,TRBV29-1,TGCAGCGTTGAAGGGGACAGGGGTAATGAAAAACTGTTTTTT,CSVEGDRGNEKLFF
TRBD2,NA,TRBJ2-7,TRBV5-5,TGTGCCAGCAGCTCCCGGACTAGCGGGCCCGCCCTGTACTTC,CASSSRTSGPALYF
NA,NA,TRBJ2-3,TRBV7-2,TGTGCCAGCAGCTTAATCGGGGGCGGAGGCACAGATACGCAGTATTTT,CASSLIGGGGTDTQYF
NA,NA,TRBJ2-2,TRBV14,TGTGCCAGCAGCCAAAGGAGGGCGGACACCGGGGAGCTGTTTTTT,CASSQRRADTGELFF
NA,few,TRBJ2-7,TRBV9,TGTGCCAGCAGCGTAAAAGACGGGCACCCTGGCCCCTACGAGCAGTACTTC,CASSVKDGHPGPYEQYF
NA,NA,TRBJ2-4,TRBV21-1,TGTGCCAGCAGCACCCGGACAGTGAAAAACATTCAGTACTTC,CASSTRTVKNIQYF
NA,NA,TRBJ2-7,TRBV7-9,TGTGCCAGCAGCTTAAATACTCGGGAGCAGTACTTC,CASSLNTREQYF
NA,NA,TRBJ2-5,TRBV29-1,TGCAGCGTTCCGGGCTACCCGTACCAAGAGACCCAGTACTTC,CSVPGYPYQETQYF
TRBD1,NA,TRBJ1-2,TRBV27,TGTGCCAGCTCTCCCTGGACAGGGAGTCCCTATGGCTACACCTTC,CASSPWTGSPYGYTF
TRBD1,once,TRBJ1-5,TRBV7-6,TGTGCCAGCAGCTTTTCGGGACAGGGTGGCCAGCCCCAGCATTTT,CASSFSGQGGQPQHF
NA,NA,TRBJ2-1,TRBV13,TGTGCCAGCAGCCCTAGACTTCGATCGCGAGATGAGCAGTTCTTC,CASSPRLRSRDEQFF
NA,NA,TRBJ2-7,TRBV6-5,TGTGCCAGCAGTTACGATCGGCTTGGGAGTTGGGAGCAGTACTTC,CASSYDRLGSWEQYF
NA,NA,TRBJ1-6,TRBV5-1,TGCGCCAGCAGCTTCCTGGACGGTCGAAATTCACCCCTCCACTTT,CASSFLDGRNSPLHF
TRBD1,NA,TRBJ1-2,TRBV25-1,TGTGCCAGCAGAGGAAACAGGGGGCAGGAAGACTATGGCTACACCTTC,CASRGNRGQEDYGYTF
NA,NA,TRBJ1-5,TRBV5-6,TGTGCCAGCAGCTTGGGCGACAATCAGCCCCAGCATTTT,CASSLGDNQPQHF
NA,NA,TRBJ2-1,TRBV28,TGTGCCAGCAGCCGCGATGGGGCTAGTTCAAGCAATGAGCAGTTCTTC,CASSRDGASSSNEQFF
NA,NA,TRBJ1-1,TRBV5-6,TGTGCCAGCAGCGGAGACACGGGGAACACTGAAGCTTTCTTT,CASSGDTGNTEAFF
NA,few,TRBJ1-4,TRBV7-2,TGTGCCAGCAGCTTAGGGCCGAATAATGAAAAACTGTTTTTT,CASSLGPNNEKLFF
NA,NA,TRBJ1-3,TRBV30,TGTGCCTGGACCGCACAGGGAAACACCATATATTTT,CAWTAQGNTIYF
TRBD1,NA,TRBJ2-7,TRBV5-8,TGTGCCAGCAGTCCCCTACAGGGGGCCTCGTACGAGCAGTACTTC,CASSPLQGASYEQYF